The clone carrying this T cell receptor beta chain occurred many times. Trimming removed 2 bases from V and 2 bases from J; junction bases left unmatched: 6. This CDR3 contains 17 residues. Looked up from germline, CDR1 is SGHTA and CDR2 is FQGTGA. TCRdb reanalysed the 5' RACE reads using MiXCR and keeps one entry per CDR3 protein. The table records 25,000 to 35,000 distinct CDR3 sequences, 4.4% of them present only once. This sample is part of a study of early T cells in non-severe SARS-CoV-2 infection. The sequencing sample was made of whole blood. This receptor was obtained from an adult who was a healthcare worker with PCR-confirmed SARS-CoV-2 infection or an uninfected control (not recorded which). The chain combines TRBV7-3 with TRBJ2-2; the match to TRBD1 covers 9 bases. In nucleotides, the CDR3 is TGTGCCAGCAGCTTAGGGGGGACAGGGCCCAACACCGGGGAGCTGTTTTTT. Translated: CASSLGGTGPNTGELFF.